This T cell receptor beta chain came from a study of cytomegalovirus exposure and HLA in healthy donors. Concerning this clone: Relative to the germline gene, one junction end is altered; a read error may explain this.

PCR amplification relied on 60 Vbeta primers (plus 13 Jbeta primers). Clones were read by immunoSEQ multiplex PCR, and TCRdb kept only the in-frame ones, dropping some. The repertoire holds about 160,000 clones, with 79% as singletons. The CDR3 is made up of 15 amino acids. CDR1 and CDR2 (germline): MDHEN, SYDVKM. The rearrangement uses TRBV28 and TRBJ2-6, with D perhaps TRBD1 (5 bases). Material for sequencing was PBMCs. The sequence was obtained from a man aged 35 to 55 in good health and CMV-seronegative. CDR3 DNA sequence: TGTGCCAGCAGTTTAGTGGGCTCTGGGGCCAACGGCCTGACTTTC. This sequence encodes CASSLVGSGANGLTF.